This T cell receptor beta chain stems from a study of T cells after yellow fever vaccination. Regarding the study as a whole: Reappearance after the booster was seen for most primary-vaccination clones, at roughly 96% CD4 and 88% CD8. Bulk-population clonotypes that are abundant could appear as contaminants in FACS-sorted repertoires.

Germline CDR1 MNHEY, CDR2 SVGAGI. V was pared by 2 bases and J by 4 bases, with 11 bases between. CDR3 length: 14 residues. The sample holds many counts of this clonotype. The antigen is unknown. Conversion of TCR transcripts into cDNA relied on 5'RACE template switching, which added a universal primer site and UMIs. TCRdb reprocessed the 5' RACE reads via MiXCR and lists one record per CDR3 protein. The sample records around 250,000 distinct CDR3 sequences, less than 9% being singletons. The rearrangement joins TRBV6-5 to TRBJ1-1; TRBD1 is a possible D gene (5 bases). The input for sequencing was CD4+ T cells sorted from PBMCs, taken 15 days after the yellow fever booster vaccination. The TCR was taken from a man aged 25-45 years who received the YFV17D yellow fever vaccine. The CDR3 protein is CASSYRGMGTEAFF. CDR3 in DNA: TGTGCCAGCAGTTACAGGGGTATGGGCACTGAAGCTTTCTTT.